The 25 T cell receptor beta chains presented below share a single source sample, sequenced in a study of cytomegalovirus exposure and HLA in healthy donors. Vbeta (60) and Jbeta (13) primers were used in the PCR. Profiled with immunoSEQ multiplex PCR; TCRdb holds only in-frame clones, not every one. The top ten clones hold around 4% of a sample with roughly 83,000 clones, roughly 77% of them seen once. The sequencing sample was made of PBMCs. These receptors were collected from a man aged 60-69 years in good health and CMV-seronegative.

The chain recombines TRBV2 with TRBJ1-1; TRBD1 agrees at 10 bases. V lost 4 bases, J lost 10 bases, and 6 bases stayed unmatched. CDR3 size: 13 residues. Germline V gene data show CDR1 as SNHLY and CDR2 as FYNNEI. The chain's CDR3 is CASSGTGGRRAFF. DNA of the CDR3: TGTGCCAGCAGTGGGACAGGGGGACGGAGAGCTTTCTTT.

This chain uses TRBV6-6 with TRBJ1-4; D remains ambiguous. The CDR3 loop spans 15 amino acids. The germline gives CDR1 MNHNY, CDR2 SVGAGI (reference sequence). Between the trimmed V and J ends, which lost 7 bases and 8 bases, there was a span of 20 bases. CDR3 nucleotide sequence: TGTGCCAGCAATCCGGGGTCGGCAGGAGGAGAAAAACTGTTTTTT. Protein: CASNPGSAGGEKLFF.

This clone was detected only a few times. CDR3 protein: CASSPGGQVYGYTF. In nucleotides, the CDR3 is TGCGCCAGCAGTCCTGGAGGGCAGGTCTATGGCTACACCTTC. The genes are TRBV10-2 and TRBJ1-2; unclear D gene. Trimming shortened V by 5 bases and J by 4 bases, and 14 bases separated the two germline ends. CDR3 length: 14 amino acids. Germline V gene lookup returns CDR1 WSHSY and CDR2 SAAADI.

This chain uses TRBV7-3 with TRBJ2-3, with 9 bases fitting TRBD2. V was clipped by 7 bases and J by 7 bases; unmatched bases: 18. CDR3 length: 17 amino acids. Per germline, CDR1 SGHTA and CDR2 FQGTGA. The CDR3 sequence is CASTPSPPLAGWNTQYF. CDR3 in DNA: TGTGCCAGCACCCCCTCCCCCCCGCTAGCGGGATGGAATACGCAGTATTTT.

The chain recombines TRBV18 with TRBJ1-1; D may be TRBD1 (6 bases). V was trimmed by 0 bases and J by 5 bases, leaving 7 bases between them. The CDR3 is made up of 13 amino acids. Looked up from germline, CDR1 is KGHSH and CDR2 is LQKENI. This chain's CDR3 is CASSPPGQTEAFF. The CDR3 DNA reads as TGTGCCAGCTCACCACCCGGACAGACTGAAGCTTTCTTT.

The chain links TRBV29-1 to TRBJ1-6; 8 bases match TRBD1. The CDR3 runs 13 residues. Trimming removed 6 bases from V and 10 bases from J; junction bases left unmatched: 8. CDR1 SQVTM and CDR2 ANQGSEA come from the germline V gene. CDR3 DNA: TGCAGCGTAGAGACAGGGGCAGGGTCACCCCTCCACTTT. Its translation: CSVETGAGSPLHF. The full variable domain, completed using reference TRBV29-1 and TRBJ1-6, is SAVISQKPSRDICQRGTSLTIQCQVDSQVTMMFWYRQQPGQSLTLIATANQGSEATYESGFVIDKFPISRPNLTFSTLTVSNMSPEDSSIYLCSVETGAGSPLHFGNGTRLTVT.

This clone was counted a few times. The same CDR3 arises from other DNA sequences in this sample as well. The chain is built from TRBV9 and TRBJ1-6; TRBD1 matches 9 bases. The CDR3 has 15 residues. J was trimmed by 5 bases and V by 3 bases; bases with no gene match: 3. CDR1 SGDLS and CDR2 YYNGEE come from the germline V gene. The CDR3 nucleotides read TGTGCCAGCAGCGCCAGGACAGGGGATAATTCACCCCTCCACTTT. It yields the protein CASSARTGDNSPLHF.

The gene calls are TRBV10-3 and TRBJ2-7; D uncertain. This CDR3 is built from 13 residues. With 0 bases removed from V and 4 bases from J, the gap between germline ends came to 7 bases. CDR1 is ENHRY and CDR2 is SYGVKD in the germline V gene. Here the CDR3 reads CAISESRIYEQYF. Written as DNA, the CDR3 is TGTGCCATCAGTGAGTCGAGGATATACGAGCAGTACTTC.

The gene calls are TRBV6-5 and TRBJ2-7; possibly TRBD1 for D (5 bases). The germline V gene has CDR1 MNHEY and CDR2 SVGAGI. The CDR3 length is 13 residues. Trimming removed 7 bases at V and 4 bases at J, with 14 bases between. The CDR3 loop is CASTSVQGYEQYF. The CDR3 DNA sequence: TGTGCCAGCACCTCGGTGCAGGGTTACGAGCAGTACTTC.

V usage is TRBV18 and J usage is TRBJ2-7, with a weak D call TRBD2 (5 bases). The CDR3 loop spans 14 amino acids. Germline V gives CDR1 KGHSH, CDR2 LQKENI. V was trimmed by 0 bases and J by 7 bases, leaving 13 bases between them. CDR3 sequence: CASSPPEAGREQYF. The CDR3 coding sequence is TGTGCCAGCTCACCACCGGAGGCCGGGCGGGAGCAGTACTTC.

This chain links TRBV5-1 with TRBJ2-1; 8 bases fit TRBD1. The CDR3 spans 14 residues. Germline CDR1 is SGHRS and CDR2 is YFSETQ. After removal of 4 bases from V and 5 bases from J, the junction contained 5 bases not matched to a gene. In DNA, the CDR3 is TGCGCCAGCAGCCAACTACAGGGGGACAATGAGCAGTTCTTC. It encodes CASSQLQGDNEQFF.

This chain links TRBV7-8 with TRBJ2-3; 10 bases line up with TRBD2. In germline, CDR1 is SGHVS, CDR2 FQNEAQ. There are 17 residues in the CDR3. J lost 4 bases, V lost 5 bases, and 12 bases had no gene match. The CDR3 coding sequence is TGTGCCAGCAGCCAGCCGGGACTAGCGCGATCGCCAGATACGCAGTATTTT. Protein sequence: CASSQPGLARSPDTQYF.

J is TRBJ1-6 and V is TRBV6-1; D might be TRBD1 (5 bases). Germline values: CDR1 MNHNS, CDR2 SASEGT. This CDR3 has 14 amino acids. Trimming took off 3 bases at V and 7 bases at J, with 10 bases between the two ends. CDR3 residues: CASSDGGENSPLHF. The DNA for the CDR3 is TGTGCCAGCAGTGATGGAGGGGAGAATTCACCCCTCCACTTT.

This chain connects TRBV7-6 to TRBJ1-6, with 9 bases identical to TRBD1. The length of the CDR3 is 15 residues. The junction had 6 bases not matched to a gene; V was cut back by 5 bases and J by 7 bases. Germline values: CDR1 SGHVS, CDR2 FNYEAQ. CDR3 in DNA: TGTGCCAGCAGCCGGGGGACAGGGAGGAATTCACCCCTCCACTTT. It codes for CASSRGTGRNSPLHF. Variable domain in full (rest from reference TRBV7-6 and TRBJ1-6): GAGVSQSPRYKVTKRGQDVALRCDPISGHVSLYWYRQALGQGPEFLTYFNYEAQQDKSGLPNDRFSAERPEGSISTLTIQRTEQRDSAMYRCASSRGTGRNSPLHFGNGTRLTVT.

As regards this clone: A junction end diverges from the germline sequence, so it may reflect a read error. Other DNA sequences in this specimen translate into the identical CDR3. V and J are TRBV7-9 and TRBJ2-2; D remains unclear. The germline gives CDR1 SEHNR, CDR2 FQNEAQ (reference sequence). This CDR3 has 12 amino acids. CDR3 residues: CASTLTLRELFF. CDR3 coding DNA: TGCGCCAGCACCCTGACATTGAGGGAGCTGTTTTTT.

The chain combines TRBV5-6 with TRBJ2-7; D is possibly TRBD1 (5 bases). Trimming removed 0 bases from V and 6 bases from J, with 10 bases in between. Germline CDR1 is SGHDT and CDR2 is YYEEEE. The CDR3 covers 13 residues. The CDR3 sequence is CASSLGGRPEQYF. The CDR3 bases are TGTGCCAGCAGCTTGGGGGGCCGACCCGAGCAGTACTTC.

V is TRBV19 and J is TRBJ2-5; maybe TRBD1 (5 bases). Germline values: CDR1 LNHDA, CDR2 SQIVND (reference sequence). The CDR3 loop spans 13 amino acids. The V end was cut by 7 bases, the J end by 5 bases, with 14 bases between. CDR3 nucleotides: TGTGCCAGTAATACGGCAGGGCGGGAGACCCAGTACTTC. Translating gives CASNTAGRETQYF.

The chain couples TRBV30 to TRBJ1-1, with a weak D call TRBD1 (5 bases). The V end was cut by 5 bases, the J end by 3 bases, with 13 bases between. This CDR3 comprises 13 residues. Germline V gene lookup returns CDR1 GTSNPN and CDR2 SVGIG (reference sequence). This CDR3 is CAWGRAVDTEAFF. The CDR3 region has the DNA TGTGCCTGGGGCAGGGCCGTGGACACTGAAGCTTTCTTT. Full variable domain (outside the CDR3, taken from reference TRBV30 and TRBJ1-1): SQTIHQWPATLVQPVGSPLSLECTVEGTSNPNLYWYRQAAGRGLQLLFYSVGIGQISSEVPQNLSASRPQDRQFILSSKKLLLSDSGFYLCAWGRAVDTEAFFGQGTRLTVV.

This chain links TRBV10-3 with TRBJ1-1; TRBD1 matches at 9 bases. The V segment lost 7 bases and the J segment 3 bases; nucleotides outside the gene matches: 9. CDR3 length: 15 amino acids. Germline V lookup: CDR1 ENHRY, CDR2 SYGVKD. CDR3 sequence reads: CAINGGTGFDTEAFF. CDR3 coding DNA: TGTGCCATCAACGGGGGGACAGGGTTTGACACTGAAGCTTTCTTT.

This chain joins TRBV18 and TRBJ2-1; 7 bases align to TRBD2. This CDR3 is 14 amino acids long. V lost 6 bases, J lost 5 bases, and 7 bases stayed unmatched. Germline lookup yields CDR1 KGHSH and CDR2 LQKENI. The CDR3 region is CASSTGTTNNEQFF. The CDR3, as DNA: TGTGCCAGCTCCACCGGGACTACCAACAATGAGCAGTTCTTC.

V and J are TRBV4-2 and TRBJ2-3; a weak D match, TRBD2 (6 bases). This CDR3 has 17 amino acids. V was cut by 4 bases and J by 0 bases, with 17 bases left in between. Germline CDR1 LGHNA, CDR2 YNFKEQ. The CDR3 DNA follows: TGTGCCAGCAGCCTCAGCCTTGGCGGGGTGAGCACAGATACGCAGTATTTT. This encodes CASSLSLGGVSTDTQYF.

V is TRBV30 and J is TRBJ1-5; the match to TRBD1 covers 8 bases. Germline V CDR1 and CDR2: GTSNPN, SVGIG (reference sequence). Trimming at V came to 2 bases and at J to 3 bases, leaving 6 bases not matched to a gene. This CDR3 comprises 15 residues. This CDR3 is CAWSNTGGVNQPQHF. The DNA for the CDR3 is TGTGCCTGGAGTAATACAGGGGGAGTCAATCAGCCCCAGCATTTT. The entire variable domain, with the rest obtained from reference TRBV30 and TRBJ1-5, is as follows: SQTIHQWPATLVQPVGSPLSLECTVEGTSNPNLYWYRQAAGRGLQLLFYSVGIGQISSEVPQNLSASRPQDRQFILSSKKLLLSDSGFYLCAWSNTGGVNQPQHFGDGTRLSIL.

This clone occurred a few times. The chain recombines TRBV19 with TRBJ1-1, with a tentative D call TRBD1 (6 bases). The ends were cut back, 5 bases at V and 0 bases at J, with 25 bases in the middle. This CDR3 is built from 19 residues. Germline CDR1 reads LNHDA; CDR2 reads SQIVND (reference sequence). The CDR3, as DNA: TGTGCCAGTAGTCCTTCAACCGGGACACCCTTCCCCATGAACACTGAAGCTTTCTTT. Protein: CASSPSTGTPFPMNTEAFF.

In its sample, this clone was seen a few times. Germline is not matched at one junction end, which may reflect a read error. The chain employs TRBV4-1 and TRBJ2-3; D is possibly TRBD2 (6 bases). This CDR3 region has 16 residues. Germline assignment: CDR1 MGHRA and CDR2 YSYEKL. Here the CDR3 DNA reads TGTGCCAGCAGCCAAGATCCGGGACGGGGGTCAGATACGCAGTATTTT. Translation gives CASSQDPGRGSDTQYF.

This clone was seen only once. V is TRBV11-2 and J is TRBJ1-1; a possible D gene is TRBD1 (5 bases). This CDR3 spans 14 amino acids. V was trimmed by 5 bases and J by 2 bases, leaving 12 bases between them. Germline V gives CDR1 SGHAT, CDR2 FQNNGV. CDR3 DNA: TGTGCCAGCAGCCTCGTGACAGTAAACACTGAAGCTTTCTTT. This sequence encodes CASSLVTVNTEAFF. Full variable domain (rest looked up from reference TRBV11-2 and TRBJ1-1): EAGVAQSPRYKIIEKRQSVAFWCNPISGHATLYWYQQILGQGPKLLIQFQNNGVVDDSQLPKDRFSAERLKGVDSTLKIQPAKLEDSAVYLCASSLVTVNTEAFFGQGTRLTVV.